The clone carrying this TCR beta chain was counted a single time. In germline, CDR1 is LNHDA, CDR2 SQIVND (reference sequence). The CDR3 has 14 residues. J was trimmed by 0 bases and V by 4 bases; bases with no gene match: 2. Per the original methods: Reference gene primer amplification gave estimated nucleated cell counts. Clones were read by immunoSEQ multiplex PCR, and TCRdb kept only the in-frame ones, dropping some. The DNA was the basis for D and trimming; V, J and clone size are from that table. The data hold around 58,000 clones, with approximately 88% observed a single time. This entry comes from a study of blood T cell repertoires in COVID-19. Study-level background: Samples of COVID-19 (acute and convalescent) were obtained from the United States, Italy and Spain.

This sequence was found in a human donor in a cohort sampled during active COVID-19. Source material: peripheral blood. The genes are TRBV19 and TRBJ1-1, with 7 bases lining up with TRBD1. DNA for the CDR3: TGTGCCAGTAGTAAGGGACAGTTGAACACTGAAGCTTTCTTT. This sequence encodes CASSKGQLNTEAFF.